The present T cell receptor beta chain was sequenced within a study of blood T cells in healthy people across ages (dated by TCRdb to between 2014 and 2017). About the study as a whole: Template switching captured roughly one uniquely barcoded TCR beta cDNA molecule per two T cells in model experiments. The donors were divided into four age groups: young (average around 17 years), middle-aged (about 39), aged (around 59) and long-lived (roughly 82). Using deep sequencing normalized with unique cDNA molecular identifiers, the study measured how TCR beta repertoire diversity changes with age. For two donors (one aged 18 to 30 and one aged 80 or older), the study analyzed two additional independent replicas of 1 million unique cDNA reads from the same blood draw. To avoid experimental bias, donors of different ages were spread randomly across the sequencing lanes. What the research found in general, with its limitations: Estimates of total diversity based on one million sequenced T cells were considered lower bounds and underestimates. Donor CMV infection status was unknown, potentially confounding age-related changes in expanded clonotypes. Bulk unsorted PBMC profiling prevented conclusive comparison of naive and antigen-experienced compartments. Observed TCR beta diversity per million T cells fell roughly linearly with age, and a significant reduction was already apparent by age about 38. Observed TCR beta diversity correlated strongly with the percentage of naive T cells measured by flow cytometry. Compared with the aged group, the long-lived group had more naive CD4+ T cells, fewer expanded clones and increased TCR diversity, suggesting age selection.

The library was produced with 5' RACE. Instrument used: Illumina HiSeq 2500. A second PCR of roughly 6 to 12 cycles was run with a J-beta primer mix and a sample-barcoded 5' primer. A unique molecular identifier was introduced onto each TCR beta cDNA molecule by a template-switch 5' adaptor carrying 12 random nucleotides. At least 2.5 million CDR3-containing paired-end reads were obtained from each sample. All of the RNA was converted into first-strand cDNA using the Mint cDNA synthesis kit, with a TRBC-specific oligonucleotide serving as the primer. Following uracil-DNA glycosylase treatment, a first 18-cycle PCR with universal primers M1SS and BC2_uni_R was performed on all cDNA. The authors' pipeline ran thus. Normalization of each sample was performed by random selection of 1 million high-quality reads, each carrying a distinct molecular identifier. Reads with shared molecular identifiers were discarded instead of being binned into consensus sequences. MiTCR, with a Q25 quality threshold and the strictest error-elimination algorithm, was used for CDR3 identification, clonotype clustering and error correction. A nonparametric unseen species model with Euler transformation was used to estimate a lower bound on total TCR beta diversity. Clones were called with MiXCR by TCRdb after fastp trimmed the public reads at Q25, and only in-frame beta chains were retained. Rows with one shared CDR3 protein collapse into an entry with the most common genes and DNA. Here the V and J calls rest on TCRdb's processing, not on the authors' analysis. Present in this sample are about 1.8 million distinct CDR3 sequences, 40% to 55% of which were seen just once. Around 2.1% of the sample is taken by the ten largest.

As for this clonotype: This receptor's antigen is unknown. No base qualities exist here, and no much larger clone lies one base off it.

The donors were around 39 Caucasian individuals from Russia, aged roughly 6 to 90 years, who were systemically healthy. Each donor gave ten milliliters of peripheral blood, collected into EDTA-treated Vacutainer tubes. PBMCs were isolated by Ficoll-Paque density-gradient centrifugation, with at least 6 million obtained per sample. Trizol reagent was used to extract total RNA from PBMCs, with at least 5.5 micrograms per sample. For every donor, an aliquot of PBMCs went through flow cytometry to measure the percentages of naive CD45RAhigh/CD27high T cells. From the germline V gene (reference sequence), CDR1 is LNHNV and CDR2 is YYDKDF. V lost 2 bases and J lost 7 bases, and the count of bases not matched to a germline gene is 5. CDR3 length: 14 amino acids, cysteine to phenylalanine. The kept DNA is CDR3 alone, 42 bases in frame from the first base.

Sequencing was carried out using blood. This chain is built from TRBV15 and TRBJ1-2, with 9 bases in between that match TRBD1. The receptor's source is a woman in her 40s in good health. The CDR3 protein sequence reads: CATSRPGTGFGYTF. The bases read TGTGCCACCAGCAGACCCGGGACAGGGTTTGGCTACACCTTC.